The source of this T cell receptor (beta chain) is a study of shared clonotypes between healthy human individuals. The naive CD8 population came from CD45RO-negative cells selected for CCR7, without terminally differentiated effector memory CD45RA+ cells. CDR3 length: 14 residues. V was shortened by 0 bases and J by 8 bases, with 10 bases between the two germline ends. Germline V gene data show CDR1 as MNHEY and CDR2 as SVGAGI. Evenly divided among several immunoSEQ plates was the genomic DNA of each subset. The data were produced by immunoSEQ multiplex PCR, yet TCRdb's version contains in-frame clones alone and is incomplete. The data contain under 2,000,000 clones, over 85% of them singletons.

The chain has TRBV6-5 and TRBJ1-4; no clear D gene. The source of this sequence is a man between 18 and 29 years old in good health. Sequencing input: naive CD8+ T cells sorted from blood. This CDR3 is CASSYSIYGEKLFF. The CDR3 nucleotides read TGTGCCAGCAGTTACTCGATCTACGGCGAAAAACTGTTTTTT.